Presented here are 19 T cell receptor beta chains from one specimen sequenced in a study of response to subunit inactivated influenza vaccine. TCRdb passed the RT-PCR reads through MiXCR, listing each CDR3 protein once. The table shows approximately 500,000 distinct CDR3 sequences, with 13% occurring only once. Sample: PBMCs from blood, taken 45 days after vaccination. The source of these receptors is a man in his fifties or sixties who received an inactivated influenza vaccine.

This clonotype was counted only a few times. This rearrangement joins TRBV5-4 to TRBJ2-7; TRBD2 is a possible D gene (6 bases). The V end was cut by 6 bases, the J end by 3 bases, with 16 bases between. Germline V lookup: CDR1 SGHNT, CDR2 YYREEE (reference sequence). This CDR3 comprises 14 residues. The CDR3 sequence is CASTPGPGGYEQYF. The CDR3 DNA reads TGTGCCAGCACTCCAGGGCCCGGGGGCTACGAGCAGTACTTC.

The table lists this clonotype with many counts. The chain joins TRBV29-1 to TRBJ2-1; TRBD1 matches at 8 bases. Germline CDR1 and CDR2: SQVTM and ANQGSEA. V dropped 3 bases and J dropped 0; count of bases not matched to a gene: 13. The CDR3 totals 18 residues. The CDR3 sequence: CSVEGVTGASSSYNEQFF. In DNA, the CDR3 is TGCAGCGTTGAGGGGGTGACAGGGGCATCAAGCTCCTACAATGAGCAGTTCTTC.

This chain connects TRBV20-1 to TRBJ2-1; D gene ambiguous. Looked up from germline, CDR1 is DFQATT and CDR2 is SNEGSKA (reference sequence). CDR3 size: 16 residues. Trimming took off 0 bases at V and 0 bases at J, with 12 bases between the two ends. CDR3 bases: TGCAGTGCTAGAGATCTCTATTCGAGCTCCTACAATGAGCAGTTCTTC. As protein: CSARDLYSSSYNEQFF.

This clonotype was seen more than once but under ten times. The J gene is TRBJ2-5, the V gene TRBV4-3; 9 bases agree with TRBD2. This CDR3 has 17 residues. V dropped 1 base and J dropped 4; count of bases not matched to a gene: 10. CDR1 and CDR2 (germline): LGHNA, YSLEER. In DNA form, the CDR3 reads TGCGCCAGCAGCCAAGGGGTGACTAGCGGTGCAGGAGAGACCCAGTACTTC. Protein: CASSQGVTSGAGETQYF.

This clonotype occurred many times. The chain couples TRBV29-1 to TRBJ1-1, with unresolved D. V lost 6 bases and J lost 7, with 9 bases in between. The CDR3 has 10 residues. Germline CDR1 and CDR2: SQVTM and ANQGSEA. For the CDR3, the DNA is TGCAGCGTGGACCGATATGAAGCTTTCTTT. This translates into CSVDRYEAFF.

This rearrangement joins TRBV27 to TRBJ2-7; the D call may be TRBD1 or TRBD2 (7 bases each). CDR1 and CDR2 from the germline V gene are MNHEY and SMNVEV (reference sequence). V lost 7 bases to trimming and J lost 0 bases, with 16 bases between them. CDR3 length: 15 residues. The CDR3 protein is CASTRGGGGSYEQYF. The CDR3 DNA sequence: TGTGCCAGCACCAGGGGGGGCGGCGGCTCCTACGAGCAGTACTTC.

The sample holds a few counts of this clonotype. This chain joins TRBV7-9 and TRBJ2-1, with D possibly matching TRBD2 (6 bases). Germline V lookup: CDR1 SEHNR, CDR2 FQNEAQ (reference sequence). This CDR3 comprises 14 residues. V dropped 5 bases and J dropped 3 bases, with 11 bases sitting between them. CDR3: CASSRLGHYNEQFF. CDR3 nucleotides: TGTGCCAGCAGCCGACTAGGACACTACAATGAGCAGTTCTTC.

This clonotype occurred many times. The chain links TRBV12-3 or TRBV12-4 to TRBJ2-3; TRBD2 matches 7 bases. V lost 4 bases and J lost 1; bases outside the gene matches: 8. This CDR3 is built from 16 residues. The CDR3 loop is CASSWAGTSGTDTQYF. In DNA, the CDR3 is TGTGCCAGCAGTTGGGCCGGCACTAGCGGCACAGATACGCAGTATTTT.

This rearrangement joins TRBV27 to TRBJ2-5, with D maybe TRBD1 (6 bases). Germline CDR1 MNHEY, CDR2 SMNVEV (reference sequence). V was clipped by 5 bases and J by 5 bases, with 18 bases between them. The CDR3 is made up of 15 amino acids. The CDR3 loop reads CASSRQTGPRETQYF. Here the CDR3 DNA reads TGTGCCAGCAGTCGCCAGACAGGTCCCCGGGAGACCCAGTACTTC.

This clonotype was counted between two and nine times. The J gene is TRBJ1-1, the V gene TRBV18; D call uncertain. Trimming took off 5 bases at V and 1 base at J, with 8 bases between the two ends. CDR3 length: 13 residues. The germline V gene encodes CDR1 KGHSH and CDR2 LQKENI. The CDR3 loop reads CASSSVQNTEAFF. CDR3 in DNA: TGTGCCAGCTCATCGGTCCAGAACACTGAAGCTTTCTTT.

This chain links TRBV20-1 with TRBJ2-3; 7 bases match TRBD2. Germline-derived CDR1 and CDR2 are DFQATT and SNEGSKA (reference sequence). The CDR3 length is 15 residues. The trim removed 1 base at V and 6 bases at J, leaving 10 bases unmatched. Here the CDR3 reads CSARAPTGGSDTQYF. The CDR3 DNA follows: TGCAGTGCTAGAGCGCCGACGGGAGGATCGGATACGCAGTATTTT.

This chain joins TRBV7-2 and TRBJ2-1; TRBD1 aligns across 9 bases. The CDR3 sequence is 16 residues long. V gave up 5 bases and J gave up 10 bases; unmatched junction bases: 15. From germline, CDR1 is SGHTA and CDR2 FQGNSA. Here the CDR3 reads CASSAGQGFTSKEQFF. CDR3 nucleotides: TGTGCCAGCAGCGCGGGACAGGGCTTCACCTCTAAGGAGCAGTTCTTC.

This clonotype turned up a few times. The chain's CDR3 is CASSLVGGRQETQYF. Here the CDR3 DNA reads TGTGCCAGCAGCTTAGTGGGAGGGCGGCAAGAGACCCAGTACTTC. The chain employs TRBV7-2 and TRBJ2-5; 7 nucleotides align to TRBD2. The CDR3 extends over 15 amino acids. Unmatched junction bases numbered 4, after V lost 1 base and J lost 2 bases. Germline V lookup: CDR1 SGHTA, CDR2 FQGNSA.

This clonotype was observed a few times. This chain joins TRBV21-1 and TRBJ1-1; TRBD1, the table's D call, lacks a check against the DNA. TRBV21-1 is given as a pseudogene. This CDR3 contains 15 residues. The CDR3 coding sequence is TGTGCCAGCAGCGGGGGACAGGGTATAGCGCCTGAAGCTTTCTTT. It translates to CASSGGQGIAPEAFF.

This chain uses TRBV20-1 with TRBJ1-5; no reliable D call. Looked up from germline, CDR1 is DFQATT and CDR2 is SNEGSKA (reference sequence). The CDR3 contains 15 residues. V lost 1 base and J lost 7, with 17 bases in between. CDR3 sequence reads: CSARAQAGLSQPQHF. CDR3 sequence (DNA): TGCAGTGCTAGAGCCCAGGCGGGGTTAAGCCAGCCCCAGCATTTT.

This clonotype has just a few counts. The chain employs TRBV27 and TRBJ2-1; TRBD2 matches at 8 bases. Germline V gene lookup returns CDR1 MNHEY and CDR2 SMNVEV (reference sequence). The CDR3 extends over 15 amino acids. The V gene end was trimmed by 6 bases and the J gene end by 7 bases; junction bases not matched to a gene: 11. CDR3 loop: CASSIGVAGWNEQFF. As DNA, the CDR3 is TGTGCCAGCAGCATAGGGGTAGCGGGGTGGAATGAGCAGTTCTTC.

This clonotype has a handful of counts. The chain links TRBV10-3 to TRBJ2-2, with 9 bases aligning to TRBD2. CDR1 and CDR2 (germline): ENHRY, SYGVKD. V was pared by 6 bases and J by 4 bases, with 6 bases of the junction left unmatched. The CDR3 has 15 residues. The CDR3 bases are TGTGCCATCAGATTAGCGGGAGACGGCACCGGGGAGCTGTTTTTT. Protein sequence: CAIRLAGDGTGELFF.

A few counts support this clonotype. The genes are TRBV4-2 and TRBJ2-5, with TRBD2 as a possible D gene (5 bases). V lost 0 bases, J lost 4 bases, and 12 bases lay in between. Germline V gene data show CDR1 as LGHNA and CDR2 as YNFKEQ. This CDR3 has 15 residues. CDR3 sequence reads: CASSQDLAAVETQYF. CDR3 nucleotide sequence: TGTGCCAGCAGCCAAGATCTGGCAGCGGTAGAGACCCAGTACTTC.

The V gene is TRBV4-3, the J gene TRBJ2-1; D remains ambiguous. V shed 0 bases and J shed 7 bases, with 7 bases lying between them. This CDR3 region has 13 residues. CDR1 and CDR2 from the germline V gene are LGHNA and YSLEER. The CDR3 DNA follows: TGCGCCAGCAGCCAAGATCGCTCGAATGAGCAGTTCTTC. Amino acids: CASSQDRSNEQFF.